Shown below are 12 T cell receptor beta chains from a single sample sequenced in a study of preoperative IRX-2 immunotherapy in early breast cancer. The treatment: preoperative locoregional IRX-2 cytokine immunotherapy. Generated by immunoSEQ multiplex PCR, the TCRdb table keeps only in-frame clones and is missing some. The table shows roughly 5,500 clones, with approximately 71% occurring only once. Sequencing was performed on tumor tissue, taken before IRX-2 immunotherapy. All receptors derive from a human donor with breast cancer.

This clone was counted once. The rearrangement joins TRBV28 to TRBJ2-2; no definite D call. The V gene's germline CDR1 is MDHEN and CDR2 SYDVKM. This CDR3 contains 14 residues. Between the trimmed V and J ends, which lost 3 bases and 1 base, there was a span of 6 bases. The CDR3 sequence is CASSFSRNTGELFF. The CDR3 DNA sequence: TGTGCCAGCAGTTTCAGTCGGAACACCGGGGAGCTGTTTTTT.

This rearrangement joins TRBV19 to TRBJ2-1; 9 bases are shared with TRBD2. This CDR3 is 16 amino acids long. The V segment lost 2 bases and the J segment 2 bases; nucleotides outside the gene matches: 4. In germline, CDR1 is LNHDA, CDR2 SQIVND (reference sequence). As DNA, the CDR3 is TGTGCCAGTAGTATAAAGGCGGGAGGGCCCTACAATGAGCAGTTCTTC. The encoded protein is CASSIKAGGPYNEQFF. Complete variable domain (other parts from reference TRBV19 and TRBJ2-1): DGGITQSPKYLFRKEGQNVTLSCEQNLNHDAMYWYRQDPGQGLRLIYYSQIVNDFQKGDIAEGYSVSREKKESFPLTVTSAQKNPTAFYLCASSIKAGGPYNEQFFGPGTRLTVL.

The chain uses TRBV18 and TRBJ1-5; D remains unclear. The CDR3 sequence is 14 residues long. V was trimmed by 6 bases and J by 0 bases, leaving 9 bases between them. The germline V gene encodes CDR1 KGHSH and CDR2 LQKENI. CDR3: CASSVSDSNQPQHF. CDR3 DNA: TGTGCCAGCTCGGTGTCAGATAGCAATCAGCCCCAGCATTTT.

V gene TRBV18 combines with J gene TRBJ2-7; 8 bases fit TRBD2. This CDR3 contains 13 residues. V shed 3 bases, J shed 4 bases, and the junction held 2 bases outside the gene matches. CDR1 is KGHSH, CDR2 LQKENI, per germline. The CDR3 loop is CASSPASGYEQYF. The CDR3 nucleotides are TGTGCCAGCTCACCGGCTAGCGGGTACGAGCAGTACTTC. Full variable domain (remainder filled in from reference TRBV18 and TRBJ2-7): NAGVMQNPRHLVRRRGQEARLRCSPMKGHSHVYWYRQLPEEGLKFMVYLQKENIIDESGMPKERFSAEFPKEGPSILRIQQVVRGDSAAYFCASSPASGYEQYFGPGTRLTVT.

This clone was recorded a few times. The rearrangement uses TRBV30 and TRBJ2-5; TRBD2 matches 10 bases. In germline, CDR1 is GTSNPN, CDR2 SVGIG (reference sequence). CDR3 length: 14 amino acids. V shed 5 bases, J shed 7 bases, and the junction held 10 bases outside the gene matches. As DNA, the CDR3 is TGTGCCTGGTTTGGACTAGCGGAGAGGGGGACCCAGTACTTC. This sequence encodes CAWFGLAERGTQYF.

This chain links TRBV6-8 with TRBJ2-4, with TRBD1 identical over 11 bases. The ends lost 10 bases at V and 3 bases at J; junction bases unmatched: 11. Germline CDR1 reads MNHGY; CDR2 reads SAAAGT. The CDR3 is made up of 16 amino acids. In DNA, the CDR3 is TGTGCCACCTCCACGGGACAGGGGGAGGGCAAAAACATTCAGTACTTC. Translation: CATSTGQGEGKNIQYF.

This chain links TRBV6-8 with TRBJ1-3; D call uncertain. V lost 2 bases and J lost 4, with 12 bases in between. The CDR3 covers 15 residues. In germline, CDR1 is MNHGY, CDR2 SAAAGT. The CDR3 DNA sequence: TGTGCCAGCAGTTACCCCCGGGCCTCCGGAAACACCATATATTTT. This codes for CASSYPRASGNTIYF.

The chain combines TRBV10-3 with TRBJ2-1, with D tentatively TRBD2 (6 bases). CDR3 length equals 16 residues. Trimming pared 2 bases from V and 3 bases from J, leaving 14 bases between. Germline-derived CDR1 and CDR2 are ENHRY and SYGVKD. The CDR3: CAISEGDRTNYNEQFF. CDR3 nucleotides: TGTGCCATCAGTGAGGGGGACCGGACTAACTACAATGAGCAGTTCTTC.

V gene TRBV11-3 combines with J gene TRBJ2-5, with a weak D call TRBD2 (5 bases). Trimming stripped 4 bases from V and 0 bases from J, with 12 bases between. The CDR3 totals 15 residues. Germline V gene data show CDR1 as SGHNT and CDR2 as YENEEA. The CDR3, as DNA: TGTGCCAGCAGCTATGGAGGACTTAACCAAGAGACCCAGTACTTC. It codes for CASSYGGLNQETQYF.

The chain couples TRBV29-1 to TRBJ1-2, with D tentatively TRBD1 (5 bases). The CDR3 consists of 13 residues. V lost 7 bases and J lost 7, with 19 bases in between. Germline values: CDR1 SQVTM, CDR2 ANQGSEA. The CDR3 spells CSAEGSGGGGYTF. In DNA, the CDR3 is TGCAGCGCGGAGGGGTCGGGCGGGGGTGGCTACACCTTC. The variable domain in full, with the rest retrieved from reference TRBV29-1 and TRBJ1-2, is SAVISQKPSRDICQRGTSLTIQCQVDSQVTMMFWYRQQPGQSLTLIATANQGSEATYESGFVIDKFPISRPNLTFSTLTVSNMSPEDSSIYLCSAEGSGGGGYTFGSGTRLTVV.

This clone was seen once. This chain connects TRBV6-8 to TRBJ2-1; 15 positions agree with TRBD2. The CDR3 has 19 amino acids. V was pared by 5 bases and J by 10 bases, with 18 bases of the junction left unmatched. CDR1 and CDR2 (germline): MNHGY, SAAAGT. The CDR3 is CASSLRGDTGLAGGLEQFF. The CDR3 DNA is TGTGCCAGCAGTCTTCGGGGGGACACGGGACTAGCGGGAGGTCTGGAGCAGTTCTTC.

The rearrangement uses TRBV19 and TRBJ2-7, with 7 bases fitting TRBD2. Trimming cost V 4 bases and J 7 bases; bases outside gene matches: 13. The CDR3 spans 15 residues. The V gene's germline CDR1 is LNHDA and CDR2 SQIVND (reference sequence). The CDR3: CASSTNYGTNREQYF. CDR3 DNA sequence: TGTGCCAGTAGTACAAACTACGGGACTAACAGGGAGCAGTACTTC. Drawing the rest from reference TRBV19 and TRBJ2-7, the complete variable domain is DGGITQSPKYLFRKEGQNVTLSCEQNLNHDAMYWYRQDPGQGLRLIYYSQIVNDFQKGDIAEGYSVSREKKESFPLTVTSAQKNPTAFYLCASSTNYGTNREQYFGPGTRLTVT.